This passage covers 16 T cell receptor beta chains from one sample sequenced in a study of blood T cell repertoires in COVID-19. The assay was immunoSEQ multiplex PCR, and TCRdb's table has in-frame clones only and misses some. Here the sample spans approximately 190,000 clones, approximately 79% being singletons. Sequencing was performed on peripheral blood. The origin of the receptors is a man aged 25-40 years with active or convalescent COVID-19.

The chain employs TRBV15 and TRBJ2-7; D not resolved. Trimming stripped 1 base from V and 4 bases from J, with 17 bases between. This CDR3 is built from 16 residues. CDR1 and CDR2 (germline): LNHNV, YYDKDF (reference sequence). Here the CDR3 DNA reads TGTGCCACCAGCAGAGGTAAAGGCCCCCGCGGATACGAGCAGTACTTC. This encodes CATSRGKGPRGYEQYF.

The chain employs TRBV7-8 and TRBJ2-1; 7 bases are a match to TRBD2. The trim removed 4 bases at V and 9 bases at J, leaving 3 bases unmatched. The CDR3 length is 12 residues. In germline, CDR1 is SGHVS, CDR2 FQNEAQ. CDR3 sequence (DNA): TGTGCCAGCAGCTATGGGGGGGGTGAGCAGTTCTTC. This sequence encodes CASSYGGGEQFF.

This chain's CDR3 is CASRGERRARDSYEQYF. CDR3 nucleotide sequence: TGTGCCAGCAGAGGAGAGCGTAGAGCTCGGGACTCCTACGAGCAGTACTTC. The chain recombines TRBV3-1 (or the pseudogene TRBV3-2) with TRBJ2-7; D possibly corresponds to TRBD2 (5 bases). CDR3 length: 17 residues. The germline CDR1 and CDR2 sequences are LGHDT and YNNKEL (reference sequence). Trimming removed 6 bases from V and 0 bases from J, with 21 bases in between.

The chain couples TRBV6-5 to TRBJ1-5; maybe TRBD1 (5 bases). The V end was cut by 10 bases, the J end by 3 bases, with 13 bases between. This CDR3 comprises 13 residues. Germline V gene data show CDR1 as MNHEY and CDR2 as SVGAGI. The CDR3 loop reads CATVDSLNQPQHF. CDR3 sequence (DNA): TGTGCCACCGTAGACAGCCTCAATCAGCCCCAGCATTTT.

The rearrangement uses TRBV5-1 and TRBJ1-1; the match to TRBD1 covers 8 bases. There are 14 residues in the CDR3. The junction had 8 bases not matched to a gene; V was cut back by 5 bases and J by 5 bases. Germline V gene data show CDR1 as SGHRS and CDR2 as YFSETQ. As DNA, the CDR3 is TGCGCCAGCAGTTCACAGGGGGTGATTACTGAAGCTTTCTTT. Translating gives CASSSQGVITEAFF.

The V call is TRBV10-1, the J call TRBJ2-4, with 11 nucleotides matching TRBD2. The CDR3 contains 15 residues. V was clipped by 3 bases and J by 9 bases; unmatched bases: 7. Looked up from germline, CDR1 is WNHNN and CDR2 is SYGVQD (reference sequence). Written as DNA, the CDR3 is TGCGCCAGCAGTGAAGGGACTAGCGGTTTCGGCATTCAGTACTTC. Its translation: CASSEGTSGFGIQYF.

This chain links TRBV19 with TRBJ2-1, with TRBD1 identical over 7 bases. This CDR3 spans 15 amino acids. The germline gives CDR1 LNHDA, CDR2 SQIVND (reference sequence). J gave up 2 bases and V 8 bases, and 9 bases lay outside the gene matches. CDR3 protein: CASVKVGGAYNEQFF. The CDR3 coding sequence is TGTGCCAGTGTTAAAGTAGGGGGCGCCTACAATGAGCAGTTCTTC. Full variable domain (outside the CDR3, taken from reference TRBV19 and TRBJ2-1): DGGITQSPKYLFRKEGQNVTLSCEQNLNHDAMYWYRQDPGQGLRLIYYSQIVNDFQKGDIAEGYSVSREKKESFPLTVTSAQKNPTAFYLCASVKVGGAYNEQFFGPGTRLTVL.

This clone was detected once. Its ends do not fully match the called genes, so a read error is possible. This chain joins TRBV6-2 or TRBV6-3 and TRBJ2-5; tentative D call: TRBD2 (6 bases). The germline gives CDR1 MNHEY, CDR2 SVGEGT. The CDR3 runs to 13 residues. The CDR3 nucleotides are TGTGCCAGCAGCCAGGGCGGGGACTCCTCCCGCGACTTC. This codes for CASSQGGDSSRDF.

The genes are TRBV3-1 (or the pseudogene TRBV3-2) and TRBJ1-5; D gene uncertain. This CDR3 is 16 amino acids long. V shed 4 bases and J shed 0 bases, with 13 bases lying between them. The germline V gene has CDR1 LGHDT and CDR2 YNNKEL (reference sequence). The CDR3 protein is CASSPGSVRSNQPQHF. The DNA for the CDR3 is TGTGCCAGCAGCCCCGGGTCCGTGCGTAGCAATCAGCCCCAGCATTTT.

The genes are TRBV7-3 and TRBJ2-3; D is unresolved. Germline CDR1 reads SGHTA; CDR2 reads FQGTGA. The CDR3 is 11 residues long. V gave up 2 bases and J gave up 6 bases, with 3 bases separating them. The CDR3 region has the DNA TGTGCCAGCAGCTTATCGGATACGCAGTATTTT. Residues: CASSLSDTQYF.

This clone is a singleton in its sample. The CDR3 loop is CASSYGDTSNYGYTF. The CDR3 DNA reads TGTGCCAGCAGTTACGGCGACACGTCTAACTATGGCTACACCTTC. This chain uses TRBV6-6 with TRBJ1-2; D remains ambiguous. V was clipped by 2 bases and J by 0 bases, with 10 bases between them. The germline gives CDR1 MNHNY, CDR2 SVGAGI (reference sequence). This CDR3 comprises 15 residues.

This clone was detected only once. The chain recombines TRBV11-3 with TRBJ2-2, with 8 bases lining up with TRBD2. Trimming at V came to 0 bases and at J to 7 bases, leaving 7 bases not matched to a gene. The CDR3 is 16 residues long. Per the germline V gene, CDR1 is SGHNT and CDR2 is YENEEA. The CDR3 protein is CASSLDSREGRGELFF. In nucleotides, the CDR3 is TGTGCCAGCAGCTTAGATTCACGGGAGGGCCGCGGGGAGCTGTTTTTT.

The chain is built from TRBV4-1 and TRBJ2-7, with TRBD1 matching 8 bases. Germline V gene data show CDR1 as MGHRA and CDR2 as YSYEKL. The V gene end was trimmed by 1 base and the J gene end by 2 bases; junction bases not matched to a gene: 10. The CDR3 is made up of 17 amino acids. In DNA form, the CDR3 reads TGCGCCAGCAGCCAAGGGGCCGGGCAGGGGGCTACCTACGAGCAGTACTTC. This sequence encodes CASSQGAGQGATYEQYF.

The chain uses TRBV18 and TRBJ2-3; TRBD2 might be the D (6 bases). Germline V lookup: CDR1 KGHSH, CDR2 LQKENI. Trimming cost V 4 bases and J 6 bases, with 14 bases left between them. The CDR3 has 14 amino acids. CDR3: CASSLGRGLDTQYF. The DNA of the CDR3 is TGTGCCAGCTCACTCGGACGGGGACTGGATACGCAGTATTTT.

The genes are TRBV4-1 and TRBJ2-2, with 8 bases matching TRBD1. The CDR3 has 20 amino acids. The germline V gene has CDR1 MGHRA and CDR2 YSYEKL. The trim removed 3 bases at V and 7 bases at J, leaving 22 bases unmatched. The chain's CDR3 is CASSHLPEVQGAKKGGELFF. The CDR3 region has the DNA TGCGCCAGCAGCCATCTCCCTGAAGTCCAGGGGGCGAAAAAAGGCGGGGAGCTGTTTTTT.

The J gene is TRBJ1-2, the V gene TRBV10-1; maybe TRBD1 (5 bases). The V and J ends lost 7 bases and 0 bases respectively, with 15 bases between them. The CDR3 is made up of 15 amino acids. Germline V lookup: CDR1 WNHNN, CDR2 SYGVQD (reference sequence). The CDR3 nucleotides are TGCGCCAGCACTAAAGAAGGGGCGGCTAACTATGGCTACACCTTC. It encodes CASTKEGAANYGYTF.